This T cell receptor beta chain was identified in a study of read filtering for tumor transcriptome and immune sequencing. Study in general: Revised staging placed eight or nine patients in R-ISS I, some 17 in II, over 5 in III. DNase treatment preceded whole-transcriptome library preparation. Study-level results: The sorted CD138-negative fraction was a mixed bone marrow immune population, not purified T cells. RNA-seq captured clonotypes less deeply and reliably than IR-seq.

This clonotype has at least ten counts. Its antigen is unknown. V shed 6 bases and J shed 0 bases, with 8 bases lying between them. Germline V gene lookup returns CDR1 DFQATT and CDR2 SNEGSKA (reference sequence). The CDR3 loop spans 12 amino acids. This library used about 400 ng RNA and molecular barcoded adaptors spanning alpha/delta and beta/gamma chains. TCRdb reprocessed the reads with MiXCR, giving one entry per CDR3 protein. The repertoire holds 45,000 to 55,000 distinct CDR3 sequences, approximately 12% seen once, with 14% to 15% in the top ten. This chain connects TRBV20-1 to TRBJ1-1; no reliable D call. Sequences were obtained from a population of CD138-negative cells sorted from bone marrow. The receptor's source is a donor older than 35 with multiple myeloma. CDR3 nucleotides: TGCAGTGCCCGGGGTCTGAACACTGAAGCTTTCTTT. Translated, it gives CSARGLNTEAFF.